A selection of T cell receptor beta chains follows, all from one sample in a study of blood T cell repertoires in COVID-19. TCRdb's table, derived via immunoSEQ multiplex PCR, lists solely in-frame clones and lacks some. In the table there are approximately 120,000 clones, roughly 69% of which are singletons. The sequencing sample was made of peripheral blood. The receptors stem from a woman in her 70s with acute or convalescent COVID-19. Each CDR3 is given with its conserved first and last residue. D genes are given only for firm matches. Rows give clone size only sometimes, using once, few, many, or a class for an expanded clone.

CDR3 DNA	CDR3 protein	D gene	V gene	J gene	clone size
TGTGCCAGTAGCCTGGGACAGGGGGTTTACTATGGCTACACCTTC	CASSLGQGVYYGYTF	TRBD1	TRBV19	TRBJ1-2	.
TGTGCCAGCAGTGTTCCTGACAGGGGTCAGAGAGGCAATCAGCCCCAGCATTTT	CASSVPDRGQRGNQPQHF	TRBD1	TRBV6-1	TRBJ1-5	once
TGCGCCAGCAGCTTGGCCGGCGGGAAATTAGCCACTGAAGCTTTCTTT	CASSLAGGKLATEAFF	.	TRBV5-1	TRBJ1-1	few
TGCGCCAGCAGCGACACCAGGGGCACAGATACGCAGTATTTT	CASSDTRGTDTQYF	.	TRBV5-1	TRBJ2-3	few
TGTGCCAGCAGAAAGGCAGGTAACAATGAGCAGTTCTTC	CASRKAGNNEQFF	.	TRBV27	TRBJ2-1	few
TGTGCCTGGAGTCACAGGCCCTACGAGCAGTACTTC	CAWSHRPYEQYF	.	TRBV30	TRBJ2-7	few
TGTGCCAGCAGCGCCCAGCGGGGGGACTATGGCTACACCTTC	CASSAQRGDYGYTF	.	TRBV9	TRBJ1-2	.
TGTGCCAGCAGTTTGACAGGGGGTGATAATCAGCCCCAGCATTTT	CASSLTGGDNQPQHF	TRBD1	TRBV27	TRBJ1-5	.
TGCGCCAGCAGCGCGGGACTAGCGGGAGGGCCCTGGACGAATGAGCAGTTCTTC	CASSAGLAGGPWTNEQFF	TRBD2	TRBV5-1	TRBJ2-1	.
TGCGCCAGCAGTCATCACAGGGGGTGGTATGGCTACACCTTC	CASSHHRGWYGYTF	TRBD1	TRBV23-1	TRBJ1-2	.
TGTGCCAGCAGCTCGGGAGAACGCTCCTACAATGAGCAGTTCTTC	CASSSGERSYNEQFF	.	TRBV7-6	TRBJ2-1	.
TGCGCCAGCAGCTTGGCCTATCGGCCCGGACTCCCGGGCTATGGCTACACCTTC	CASSLAYRPGLPGYGYTF	.	TRBV5-1	TRBJ1-2	.
TGTGCCAGCAGTTTAGATCCCTGGACAGGATATGGCTACACCTTC	CASSLDPWTGYGYTF	TRBD1	TRBV27	TRBJ1-2	.
TGTGCCAGCAGCCCCCAAGCGGGGAGCTCCTACGAGCAGTACTTC	CASSPQAGSSYEQYF	TRBD2	TRBV7-3	TRBJ2-7	many